This TCR beta chain appears in the sequencing data of a study of a mutant IDH1 vaccine in newly diagnosed glioma. Turning to the study itself: Patients received eight vaccinations in weeks 1, 3, 5, 7, 11, 15, 19, 23. Treatment recipients were 62.5% male and around 38% female, and their mean age was roughly 40 years.

The time point here: week 23, last vaccination. Each dose delivered 300 ug of mutant IDH1 20-mer peptide subcutaneously with imiquimod. Donors harbored newly found WHO grade 3 or 4 IDH1-mutant, ATRX-lost astrocytomas. Findings of the study overall: Among patients, around 93% showed immune responses induced by the vaccine.

The assay was immunoSEQ multiplex PCR, and TCRdb's table has in-frame clones only and misses some. This table holds tens of thousands of clones, less than 90% found once. From germline, CDR1 is SGHTA and CDR2 FQGNSA. The CDR3 sequence is 12 residues long. Between the trimmed V and J ends, which lost 4 bases and 6 bases, there was a span of 10 bases. With regard to this clone: Its antigen is unknown.

Sequencing was performed on PBMCs, taken from a glioma patient whose treatment included an IDH1 peptide vaccine. This chain connects TRBV7-2 to TRBJ2-7, with D tentatively TRBD2 (6 bases). This receptor was identified in a woman between 18 and 29 years old with glioma. The CDR3 bases are TGTGCCAGCAGCTCCTCGGGGGTCGAGCAGTACTTC. As protein: CASSSSGVEQYF.